The 20 T cell receptor beta chains below were found in one sample sequenced in a study of blood T cell repertoires in COVID-19. Using immunoSEQ multiplex PCR, the repertoire was profiled, and TCRdb retains in-frame clones only, with some absent. The profile shows about 330,000 clones, roughly 90% of them singletons. Sequenced material: peripheral blood. The receptors originated from a man aged 18 to 29 who had recovered from COVID-19.

The chain combines TRBV4-3 with TRBJ2-1, with 9 bases lining up with TRBD2. The J segment lost 8 bases and the V segment lost 5 bases, leaving 13 bases of the junction unmatched. This CDR3 has 16 amino acids. Germline V CDR1 and CDR2: LGHNA, YSLEER. The CDR3 region is CASSYGASGVGDEQFF. In DNA form, the CDR3 reads TGCGCCAGCAGCTACGGGGCTAGCGGGGTGGGGGATGAGCAGTTCTTC.

The chain combines TRBV25-1 with TRBJ2-7; 11 bases fit TRBD1. The CDR3 sequence is 16 residues long. Per the germline V gene, CDR1 is MGHDK and CDR2 is SYGVNS. V was clipped by 0 bases and J by 0 bases; unmatched bases: 1. CDR3 amino acids: CASSEYGTGGSYEQYF. The CDR3 DNA reads as TGTGCCAGCAGTGAATATGGGACAGGGGGCTCCTACGAGCAGTACTTC.

The CDR3 DNA is TGTGCCAGCAGTTTAGCGGGGTTCTACAATGAGCAGTTCTTC. Its translation: CASSLAGFYNEQFF. The chain uses TRBV27 and TRBJ2-1; a possible D gene is TRBD2 (6 bases). This CDR3 has 14 amino acids. Germline V gene lookup returns CDR1 MNHEY and CDR2 SMNVEV (reference sequence). The V and J ends lost 2 bases and 3 bases respectively, with 8 bases between them.

V is TRBV6-5 and J is TRBJ2-1; D is unresolved. There are 16 residues in the CDR3. V was cut by 0 bases and J by 0 bases, with 9 bases left in between. Germline CDR1 is MNHEY and CDR2 is SVGAGI. CDR3 bases: TGTGCCAGCAGTTACTCGTCCGAGAGCTCCTACAATGAGCAGTTCTTC. The encoded protein is CASSYSSESSYNEQFF.

The chain uses TRBV9 and TRBJ2-2; D may be TRBD1 (6 bases). The germline V gene has CDR1 SGDLS and CDR2 YYNGEE. Trimming cost V 3 bases and J 4 bases, with 10 bases left between them. This CDR3 region has 14 residues. Here the CDR3 reads CASSALTGTGELFF. The CDR3 DNA reads as TGTGCCAGCAGCGCTCTGACAGGCACCGGGGAGCTGTTTTTT.

The rearrangement uses TRBV7-6 and TRBJ2-7; D is possibly TRBD1 (5 bases). The CDR3 consists of 14 residues. V was cut by 4 bases and J by 5 bases, with 15 bases left in between. Germline V CDR1 and CDR2: SGHVS, FNYEAQ. CDR3 sequence: CASSSHPQDNEQYF. As DNA, the CDR3 is TGTGCCAGCAGCTCCCACCCCCAGGACAACGAGCAGTACTTC.

Note on this clone: The sample carries other DNA sequences with the same CDR3. J is TRBJ2-5 and V is TRBV12-3 or TRBV12-4, with TRBD1 matching 8 bases. Losses at the gene ends were 5 bases for V and 5 bases for J; bases not matched to a gene: 4. The CDR3 runs 13 residues. The CDR3 sequence is CASSPGGRETQYF. DNA of the CDR3: TGTGCCAGCAGTCCAGGGGGCCGGGAGACCCAGTACTTC.

This chain connects TRBV6-1 to TRBJ2-3; D perhaps matches TRBD2 (5 bases). V dropped 3 bases and J dropped 1 base, with 14 bases sitting between them. This CDR3 contains 16 residues. Looked up from germline, CDR1 is MNHNS and CDR2 is SASEGT. In DNA, the CDR3 is TGTGCCAGCAGTGAGATCGGTAGGCGGGGCACAGATACGCAGTATTTT. The encoded protein is CASSEIGRRGTDTQYF.

The V gene is TRBV19, the J gene TRBJ1-2, with no clear D. The V gene lost 6 bases and the J gene lost 0 bases, with 8 bases spanning the gap. CDR3 size: 13 residues. CDR1 is LNHDA, CDR2 SQIVND, per germline (reference sequence). This chain's CDR3 is CASRVTSNYGYTF. In nucleotides, the CDR3 is TGTGCCAGTAGGGTTACATCTAACTATGGCTACACCTTC.

CDR3 loop: CASSPLGVGTEAFF. The CDR3 bases are TGTGCCAGCTCACCCTTAGGGGTAGGCACTGAAGCTTTCTTT. The genes are TRBV18 and TRBJ1-1, with a weak D call TRBD1 (5 bases). Looked up from germline, CDR1 is KGHSH and CDR2 is LQKENI. V lost 3 bases, J lost 4 bases, and 12 bases lay in between. The CDR3 sequence is 14 residues long.

The V call is TRBV4-1, the J call TRBJ1-1; D is unclear. CDR3 length: 12 amino acids. Per the germline V gene, CDR1 is MGHRA and CDR2 is YSYEKL. Deletions cut 10 bases from V and 1 base from J, with 10 bases between. The CDR3 region is CAISGRNTEAFF. The CDR3 DNA follows: TGCGCCATAAGCGGCAGGAACACTGAAGCTTTCTTT.

Here the CDR3 DNA reads TGCGCCAGCAGCCAAGTGGGGAGCTCCTATAATTCACCCCTCCACTTT. Encoded protein: CASSQVGSSYNSPLHF. The rearrangement links TRBV4-3 to TRBJ1-6; D is ambiguous. V was pared by 1 base and J by 0 bases, with 7 bases between. CDR3 length: 16 residues. Looked up from germline, CDR1 is LGHNA and CDR2 is YSLEER.

The table lists this clone with a count of one. The CDR3: CASRKIAGGGEQFF. In nucleotides, the CDR3 is TGTGCCAGCAGAAAAATAGCGGGAGGAGGTGAGCAGTTCTTC. V usage is TRBV6-5 and J usage is TRBJ2-1, with TRBD2 matching over 10 bases. The V segment lost 6 bases and the J segment 9 bases; nucleotides outside the gene matches: 8. Per the germline V gene, CDR1 is MNHEY and CDR2 is SVGAGI. The CDR3 loop spans 14 amino acids.

J is TRBJ1-4 and V is TRBV9; 7 positions agree with TRBD1. V dropped 3 bases and J dropped 6; count of bases not matched to a gene: 8. The CDR3 contains 15 residues. Germline values: CDR1 SGDLS, CDR2 YYNGEE. CDR3 in amino acids: CASSATGTDDEKLFF. The CDR3 bases are TGTGCCAGCAGCGCAACCGGGACAGATGATGAAAAACTGTTTTTT.

This chain joins TRBV4-3 and TRBJ1-1; 8 positions agree with TRBD1. The V gene's germline CDR1 is LGHNA and CDR2 YSLEER. The CDR3 consists of 16 residues. V lost 3 bases to trimming and J lost 0 bases; unmatched junction nucleotides: 6. CDR3: CASSHGQGFMNTEAFF. The DNA of the CDR3 is TGCGCCAGCAGCCATGGACAGGGCTTCATGAACACTGAAGCTTTCTTT.

The chain links TRBV7-9 to TRBJ1-1, with a possible D match to TRBD1 (6 bases). The CDR3 extends over 13 amino acids. Looked up from germline, CDR1 is SEHNR and CDR2 is FQNEAQ (reference sequence). V was trimmed by 8 bases and J by 4 bases, leaving 14 bases between them. In DNA form, the CDR3 reads TGTGCCAGCGCTGGACAGTCAAGCACTGAAGCTTTCTTT. It encodes CASAGQSSTEAFF.

The chain couples TRBV10-3 to TRBJ1-5; 8 bases line up with TRBD1. Trimming cost V 6 bases and J 8 bases; bases outside gene matches: 9. Germline lookup yields CDR1 ENHRY and CDR2 SYGVKD. The CDR3 covers 14 residues. Written as DNA, the CDR3 is TGTGCCATCAGCGACGGACAGGGAGGGGAGCCCCAGCATTTT. Amino acids: CAISDGQGGEPQHF.

The V and J genes are TRBV7-9 and TRBJ2-3, with TRBD1 matching over 8 bases. The CDR3 has 18 amino acids. With V trimmed by 5 bases and J by 2 bases, 15 bases remained unmatched. CDR1 and CDR2 from the germline V gene are SEHNR and FQNEAQ (reference sequence). This CDR3 reads CASSPLSWTGYTTDTQYF. CDR3 DNA sequence: TGTGCCAGCAGCCCGCTAAGTTGGACAGGGTATACCACAGATACGCAGTATTTT.

This chain connects TRBV6-5 to TRBJ1-4; D uncertain. The CDR3 runs 13 residues. The V end was cut by 2 bases, the J end by 7 bases, with 8 bases between. Germline V CDR1 and CDR2: MNHEY, SVGAGI. CDR3 nucleotide sequence: TGTGCCAGCAGTTACAGACTGACTGAAAAACTGTTTTTT. It encodes CASSYRLTEKLFF.

The chain recombines TRBV29-1 with TRBJ1-2; D not certain. Germline V gene data show CDR1 as SQVTM and CDR2 as ANQGSEA. CDR3 length: 12 residues. The V gene lost 4 bases and the J gene lost 5 bases, with 11 bases spanning the gap. CDR3 sequence: CSVAEGRYGYTF. In DNA, the CDR3 is TGCAGCGTTGCTGAGGGAAGATATGGCTACACCTTC.